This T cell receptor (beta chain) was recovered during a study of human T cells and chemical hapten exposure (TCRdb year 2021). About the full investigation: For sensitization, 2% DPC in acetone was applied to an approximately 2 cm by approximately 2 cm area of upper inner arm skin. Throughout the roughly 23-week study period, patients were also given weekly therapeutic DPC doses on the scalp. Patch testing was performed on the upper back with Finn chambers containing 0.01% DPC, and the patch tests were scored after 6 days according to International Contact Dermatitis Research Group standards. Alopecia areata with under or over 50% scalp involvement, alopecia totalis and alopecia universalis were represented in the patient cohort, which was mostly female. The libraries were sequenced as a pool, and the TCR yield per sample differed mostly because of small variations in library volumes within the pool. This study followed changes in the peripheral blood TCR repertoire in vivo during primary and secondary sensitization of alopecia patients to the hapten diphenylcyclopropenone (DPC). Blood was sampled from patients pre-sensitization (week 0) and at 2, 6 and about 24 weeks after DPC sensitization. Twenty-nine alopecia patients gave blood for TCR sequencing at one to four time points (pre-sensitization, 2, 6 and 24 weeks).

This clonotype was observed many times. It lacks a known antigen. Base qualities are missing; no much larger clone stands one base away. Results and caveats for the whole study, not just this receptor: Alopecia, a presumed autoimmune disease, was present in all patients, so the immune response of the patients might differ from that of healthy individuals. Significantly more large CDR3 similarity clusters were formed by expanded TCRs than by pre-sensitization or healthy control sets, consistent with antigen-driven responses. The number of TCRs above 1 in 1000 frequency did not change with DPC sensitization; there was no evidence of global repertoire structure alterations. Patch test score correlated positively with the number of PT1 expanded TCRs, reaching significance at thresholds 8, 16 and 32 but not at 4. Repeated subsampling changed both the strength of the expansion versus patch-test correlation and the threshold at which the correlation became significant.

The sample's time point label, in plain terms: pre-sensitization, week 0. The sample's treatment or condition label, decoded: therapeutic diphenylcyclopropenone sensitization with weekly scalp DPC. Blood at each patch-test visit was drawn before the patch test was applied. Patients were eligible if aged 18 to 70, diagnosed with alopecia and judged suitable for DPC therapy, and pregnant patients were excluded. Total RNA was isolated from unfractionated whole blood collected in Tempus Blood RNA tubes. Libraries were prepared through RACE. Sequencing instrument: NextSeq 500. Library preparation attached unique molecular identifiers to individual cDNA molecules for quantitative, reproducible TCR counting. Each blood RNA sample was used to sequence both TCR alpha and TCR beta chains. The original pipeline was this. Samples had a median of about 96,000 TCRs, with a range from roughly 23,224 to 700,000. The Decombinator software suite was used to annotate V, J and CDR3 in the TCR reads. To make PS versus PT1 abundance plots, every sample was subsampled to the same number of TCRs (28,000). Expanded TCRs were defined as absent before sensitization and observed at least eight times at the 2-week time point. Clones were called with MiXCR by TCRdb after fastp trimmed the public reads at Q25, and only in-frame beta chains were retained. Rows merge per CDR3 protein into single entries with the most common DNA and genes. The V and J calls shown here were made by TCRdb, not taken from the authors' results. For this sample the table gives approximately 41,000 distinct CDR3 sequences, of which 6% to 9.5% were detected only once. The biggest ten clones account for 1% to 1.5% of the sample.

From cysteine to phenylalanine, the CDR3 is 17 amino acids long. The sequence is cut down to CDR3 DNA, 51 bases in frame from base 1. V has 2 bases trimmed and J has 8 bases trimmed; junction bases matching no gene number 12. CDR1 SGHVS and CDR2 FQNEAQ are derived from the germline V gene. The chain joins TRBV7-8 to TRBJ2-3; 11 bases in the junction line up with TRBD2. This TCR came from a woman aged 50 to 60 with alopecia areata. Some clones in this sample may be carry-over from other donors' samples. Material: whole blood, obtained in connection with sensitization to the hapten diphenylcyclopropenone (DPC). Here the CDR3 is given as CASSLILAGAVTGTQYF. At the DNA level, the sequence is TGTGCCAGCAGCTTAATACTAGCGGGAGCCGTCACTGGTACGCAGTATTTT.